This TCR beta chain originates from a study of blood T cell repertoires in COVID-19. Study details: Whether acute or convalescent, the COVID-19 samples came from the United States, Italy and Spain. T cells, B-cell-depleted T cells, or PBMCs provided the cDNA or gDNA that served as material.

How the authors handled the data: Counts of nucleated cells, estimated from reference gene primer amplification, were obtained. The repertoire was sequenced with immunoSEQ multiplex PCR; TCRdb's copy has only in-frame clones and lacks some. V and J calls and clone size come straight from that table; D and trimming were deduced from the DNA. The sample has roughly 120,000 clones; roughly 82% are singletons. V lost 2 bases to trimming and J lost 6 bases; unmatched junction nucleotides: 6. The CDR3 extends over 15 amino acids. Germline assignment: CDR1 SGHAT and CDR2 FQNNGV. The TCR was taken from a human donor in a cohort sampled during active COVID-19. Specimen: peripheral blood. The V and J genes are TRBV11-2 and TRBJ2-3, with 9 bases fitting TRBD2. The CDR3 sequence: CASSLTSGSSDTQYF. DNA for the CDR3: TGTGCCAGCAGCTTAACTAGCGGGTCCTCGGATACGCAGTATTTT.